These 10 T cell receptor beta chains were sequenced from one sample in a study of blood T cell repertoires in COVID-19. Libraries were prepared by immunoSEQ multiplex PCR; TCRdb keeps only in-frame clonotypes and omits some of them. Altogether roughly 70,000 clones are present, around 78% being singletons, with the ten largest covering less than 20%. The specimen sequenced was peripheral blood. These TCRs come from a human donor in a cohort sampled during active COVID-19.

This clone has a handful of counts. Written as DNA, the CDR3 is TGTGCCAGCAGTTTCATCTACAATGAGCAGTTCTTC. Protein product: CASSFIYNEQFF. The J gene is TRBJ2-1, the V gene TRBV6-2 or TRBV6-3; D remains unclear. Germline CDR1 MNHEY, CDR2 SVGEGT. The CDR3 is 12 residues long. The V end lost 4 bases, the J end lost 3 bases, and 4 bases lay between the germline ends.

The rearrangement uses TRBV5-5 and TRBJ2-7; TRBD2 agrees at 9 bases. This CDR3 has 15 amino acids. The V gene end was trimmed by 2 bases and the J gene end by 6 bases; junction bases not matched to a gene: 9. Germline V gene data show CDR1 as SGHKS and CDR2 as YYEKEE (reference sequence). CDR3 DNA: TGTGCCAGCAGCTTATTTAGCGGGAGTCGCCTCGAGCAGTACTTC. Residues: CASSLFSGSRLEQYF.

As to this clone: Other nucleotide sequences in the sample specify the same CDR3. The chain is built from TRBV5-6 and TRBJ2-1; D possibly corresponds to TRBD2 (7 bases). The length of the CDR3 is 14 residues. CDR1 and CDR2 from the germline V gene are SGHDT and YYEEEE. Trimming removed 0 bases at V and 7 bases at J, with 11 bases between. The DNA of the CDR3 is TGTGCCAGCAGCTTGGGTCGGGGGGCTAATGAGCAGTTCTTC. Protein product: CASSLGRGANEQFF. Variable domain in full (rest from reference TRBV5-6 and TRBJ2-1): DAGVTQSPTHLIKTRGQQVTLRCSPKSGHDTVSWYQQALGQGPQFIFQYYEEEERQRGNFPDRFSGHQFPNYSSELNVNALLLGDSALYLCASSLGRGANEQFFGPGTRLTVL.

The chain couples TRBV5-4 to TRBJ1-5; D is unclear. The CDR3 is made up of 15 amino acids. Trimming took off 4 bases at V and 2 bases at J, with 13 bases between the two ends. Germline V lookup: CDR1 SGHNT, CDR2 YYREEE (reference sequence). The CDR3 nucleotides are TGTGCCAGCAGCGGAGGCCCTGGGGGCAATCAGCCCCAGCATTTT. The encoded protein is CASSGGPGGNQPQHF.

The chain carries TRBV6-6 and TRBJ2-7, with TRBD2 matching over 13 bases. The germline V gene has CDR1 MNHNY and CDR2 SVGAGI (reference sequence). This CDR3 comprises 14 residues. J gave up 5 bases and V 6 bases, and 4 bases lay outside the gene matches. CDR3 residues: CASSLGLAGDEQYF. In nucleotides, the CDR3 is TGTGCCAGCAGCCTCGGACTAGCGGGAGACGAGCAGTACTTC.

This chain joins TRBV11-2 and TRBJ2-7, with 12 positions matching TRBD1. Germline CDR1 reads SGHAT; CDR2 reads FQNNGV. This CDR3 contains 15 residues. V lost 0 bases, J lost 6 bases, and 3 bases stayed unmatched. For the CDR3, the DNA is TGTGCCAGCAGCTTAGACGGGACAGGGGGCACCGAGCAGTACTTC. Encoded protein: CASSLDGTGGTEQYF.

The chain is built from TRBV10-3 and TRBJ1-2, with 11 bases that match TRBD1. CDR1 and CDR2 (germline): ENHRY, SYGVKD. This CDR3 is 17 amino acids long. Trimming removed 2 bases from V and 5 bases from J; junction bases left unmatched: 10. This chain's CDR3 is CAISETGTGGRVYGYTF. Written as DNA, the CDR3 is TGTGCCATCAGTGAGACCGGGACAGGGGGGAGAGTGTATGGCTACACCTTC.

A single count supports this clone. The V call is TRBV30, the J call TRBJ1-1; D perhaps matches TRBD1 (5 bases). Looked up from germline, CDR1 is GTSNPN and CDR2 is SVGIG (reference sequence). The CDR3 length is 14 residues. V lost 3 bases and J lost 3, with 14 bases in between. CDR3 DNA sequence: TGTGCCTGGAGGTCGGGGGTAGGGGACACTGAAGCTTTCTTT. This codes for CAWRSGVGDTEAFF.

DNA of the CDR3: TGTGCCAGCAGTTTGGGACAGGGTAAGGGCACAGATACGCAGTATTTT. This encodes CASSLGQGKGTDTQYF. The genes are TRBV27 and TRBJ2-3; 9 nucleotides line up with TRBD1. Trimming removed 3 bases from V and 1 base from J; junction bases left unmatched: 5. Germline assignment: CDR1 MNHEY and CDR2 SMNVEV (reference sequence). The CDR3 is 16 residues long.

The J gene is TRBJ2-2, the V gene TRBV15, with 10 bases identical to TRBD1. The CDR3 is 15 amino acids. CDR1 is LNHNV, CDR2 YYDKDF, per germline (reference sequence). V shed 5 bases, J shed 4 bases, and the junction held 4 bases outside the gene matches. The CDR3 bases are TGTGCCACCAGCCCCCGACAGGGGGCCACCGGGGAGCTGTTTTTT. Translating it yields CATSPRQGATGELFF.